These T cell receptor beta chains were read from a single sample in a study of blood T cell repertoires in COVID-19. Data came from immunoSEQ multiplex PCR; TCRdb stores just in-frame clones and leaves some out. The sample lists some 670,000 clones, around 90% occurring once. The sequenced sample was peripheral blood. All receptors derive from a woman aged 18-29 years with acute or convalescent COVID-19. The CDR3 runs from the conserved cysteine through the conserved F or W. D genes are given only for firm matches. Size is stated for part of the rows, as once, few or many counts, or as a class when the clone is expanded.

>TRBJ2-2|NA|TRBD1|TRBV5-1|16
CASSSRQGANTGELFF
TGCGCCAGCAGCTCCAGACAGGGGGCTAACACCGGGGAGCTGTTTTTT
>TRBJ1-1|NA|NA|TRBV10-3|12
CAIVAVNTEAFF
TGTGCCATCGTTGCAGTGAACACTGAAGCTTTCTTT
>TRBJ1-1|NA|TRBD1|TRBV6-5|15
CASSYGQAKNTEAFF
TGTGCCAGCAGTTACGGACAGGCCAAGAACACTGAAGCTTTCTTT
>TRBJ1-1|NA|NA|TRBV12-3/TRBV12-4|11
CASSKATEAFF
TGTGCCAGCAGTAAAGCCACTGAAGCTTTCTTT
>TRBJ1-1|NA|NA|TRBV13|15
CASSLGGGGNTEAFF
TGTGCCAGCAGCCTAGGGGGAGGGGGGAACACTGAAGCTTTCTTT
>TRBJ1-5|NA|TRBD1|TRBV2|13
CASWRQGGQPQHF
TGTGCCAGCTGGAGACAGGGGGGACAGCCCCAGCATTTT
>TRBJ2-2|NA|TRBD1|TRBV19|19
CASSTPSTGGVVNTGELFF
TGTGCCAGTAGTACTCCTTCGACAGGGGGGGTAGTGAACACCGGGGAGCTGTTTTTT
>TRBJ1-2|NA|TRBD1|TRBV27|14
CASSGTGANYGYTF
TGTGCCAGCAGTGGGACAGGGGCGAACTATGGCTACACCTTC
>TRBJ1-2|NA|TRBD1|TRBV19|16
CASSPPTRQGAQGYTF
TGTGCCAGTAGTCCTCCTACCCGACAGGGGGCGCAGGGCTACACCTTC
>TRBJ1-2|NA|TRBD1|TRBV5-8|13
CASTGDSNYGYTF
TGTGCCAGCACAGGGGACAGCAACTATGGCTACACCTTC
>TRBJ2-2|NA|TRBD2|TRBV6-2/TRBV6-3|16
CASSPLGGANTGELFF
TGTGCCAGCAGTCCCCTGGGAGGGGCGAACACCGGGGAGCTGTTTTTT
>TRBJ1-1|NA|NA|TRBV19|17
CASSRPQFYSRNTEAFF
TGTGCCAGTAGTCGCCCACAGTTTTATTCCCGGAACACTGAAGCTTTCTTT
>TRBJ2-5|NA|TRBD2|TRBV30|16
CAWSVEAGGPGETQYF
TGTGCCTGGAGTGTCGAAGCGGGGGGGCCTGGAGAGACCCAGTACTTC
>TRBJ2-7|once|TRBD1|TRBV6-1|16
CASSVQAGTGSYEQYF
TGTGCCAGCAGTGTTCAAGCCGGGACAGGCTCCTACGAGCAGTACTTC
>TRBJ1-1|NA|NA|TRBV20-1|15
CSASFWGGTNTEAFF
TGCAGTGCTAGTTTCTGGGGAGGGACCAACACTGAAGCTTTCTTT
>TRBJ1-2|NA|NA|TRBV30|12
CAWSVSGDGYTF
TGTGCCTGGAGTGTATCAGGGGACGGCTACACCTTC
>TRBJ2-7|NA|NA|TRBV11-1|16
CASSSFNIQGSYEQYF
TGTGCCAGCAGCTCCTTTAACATACAGGGTTCCTACGAGCAGTACTTC
>TRBJ1-2|NA|TRBD1|TRBV19|13
CASSIGQGGGYTF
TGTGCCAGTAGTATTGGACAGGGGGGCGGCTACACCTTC
>TRBJ1-2|NA|NA|TRBV2|14
CASSESWSFGGYTF
TGTGCCAGCAGTGAGAGTTGGTCCTTCGGGGGCTACACCTTC
>TRBJ2-3|NA|TRBD1|TRBV10-3|13
CAISATGKDTQYF
TGTGCCATCAGTGCGACAGGGAAAGATACGCAGTATTTT
>TRBJ1-3|NA|TRBD1|TRBV9|19
CASSAGTGGFWISGNTIYF
TGTGCCAGCAGCGCCGGGACAGGGGGCTTTTGGATCTCTGGAAACACCATATATTTT
>TRBJ2-7|NA|TRBD2|TRBV6-4|15
CASSPRGGQSYEQYF
TGTGCCAGCAGCCCCCGCGGGGGGCAGTCCTACGAGCAGTACTTC
>TRBJ1-4|NA|NA|TRBV27|14
CASSPLTVNEKLFF
TGTGCCAGCAGTCCCCTTACAGTGAATGAAAAACTGTTTTTT
>TRBJ2-7|NA|NA|TRBV10-1|12
CAKRPGPYEQYF
TGCGCCAAAAGGCCAGGGCCCTACGAGCAGTACTTC
>TRBJ1-5|NA|TRBD1|TRBV6-2/TRBV6-3|17
CASSYRGQGLSNQPQHF
TGTGCCAGCAGTTACCGGGGACAGGGCCTTAGCAATCAGCCCCAGCATTTT
>TRBJ1-6|once|NA|TRBV7-8|16
CASSLLYGGVGSPLHF
TGTGCCAGCAGCTTATTGTACGGGGGTGTCGGTTCACCCCTCCACTTT
>TRBJ2-7|few|NA|TRBV15|14
CATSTDRLIYEQYF
TGTGCCACCAGCACCGACAGATTGATCTACGAGCAGTACTTC
>TRBJ1-1|NA|NA|TRBV28|12
CASSLGGIEAFF
TGTGCCAGCAGTTTAGGGGGGATTGAAGCTTTCTTT
>TRBJ2-7|NA|NA|TRBV12-3/TRBV12-4|13
CASSFVGGYEQYF
TGTGCCAGCAGTTTCGTCGGTGGCTACGAGCAGTACTTC
>TRBJ1-5|NA|NA|TRBV10-3|15
CAISESLNSNQPQHF
TGTGCCATCAGTGAGTCTCTAAATAGCAATCAGCCCCAGCATTTT
>TRBJ1-4|NA|NA|TRBV27|15
CASSLVAAVNEKLFF
TGTGCCAGCAGTTTAGTTGCGGCGGTTAATGAAAAACTGTTTTTT
>TRBJ1-3|NA|TRBD1|TRBV7-3|15
CASSLAGGVGNTIYF
TGTGCCAGCAGCTTGGCAGGGGGCGTCGGAAACACCATATATTTT
>TRBJ2-7|NA|NA|TRBV5-6|15
CASSLVDREGHEQYF
TGTGCCAGCAGCTTGGTGGACAGGGAGGGCCACGAGCAGTACTTC
>TRBJ2-2|NA|NA|TRBV2|16
CASTAPGPLNTGELFF
TGTGCCAGCACCGCTCCAGGGCCCCTGAACACCGGGGAGCTGTTTTTT
>TRBJ1-6|NA|NA|TRBV6-2/TRBV6-3|15
CASSYRLRGSSPLHF
TGTGCCAGCAGTTACCGGTTAAGGGGAAGTTCACCCCTCCACTTT
>TRBJ1-5|NA|NA|TRBV3-1/TRBV3-2|13
CASSQGEHQPQHF
TGTGCCAGCAGCCAAGGGGAGCATCAGCCCCAGCATTTT
>TRBJ2-5|NA|TRBD2|TRBV19|17
CASSVTSGGAAGETQYF
TGTGCCAGTAGTGTGACTAGCGGGGGGGCTGCCGGAGAGACCCAGTACTTC
>TRBJ2-7|NA|NA|TRBV5-4|17
CASSFEGFTPNIHEQYF
TGTGCCAGCAGCTTCGAGGGCTTTACTCCGAATATACACGAGCAGTACTTC
>TRBJ2-7|NA|NA|TRBV5-4|15
CASSLDQGGSYEQYF
TGTGCCAGCAGCTTGGACCAGGGGGGTTCCTACGAGCAGTACTTC
>TRBJ1-2|NA|NA|TRBV27|18
CASSLSLRRRGGLDGYTF
TGTGCCAGCAGTTTATCGTTACGGCGTCGGGGAGGGTTGGATGGCTACACCTTC
>TRBJ1-2|NA|NA|TRBV27|13
CASSFFGNYGYTF
TGTGCCAGCAGTTTCTTCGGGAACTATGGCTACACCTTC
>TRBJ2-3|NA|TRBD2|TRBV5-5|16
CASSLTPGGGTDTQYF
TGTGCCAGCAGCTTGACACCCGGGGGGGGCACAGATACGCAGTATTTT
>TRBJ1-5|NA|NA|TRBV27|15
CASSLRSGRERPQHF
TGTGCCAGCAGTTTAAGATCAGGGAGGGAGAGGCCCCAGCATTTT
>TRBJ2-7|NA|TRBD1|TRBV2|14
CASRGQGKGYEQYF
TGTGCCAGCAGGGGACAGGGTAAAGGCTACGAGCAGTACTTC
>TRBJ2-2|few|TRBD1|TRBV7-9|16
CASSHETGANTGELFF
TGTGCCAGCAGCCACGAGACAGGGGCAAACACCGGGGAGCTGTTTTTT
>TRBJ1-1|NA|NA|TRBV9|17
CASSVSGGTSPYTEAFF
TGTGCCAGCAGCGTATCGGGGGGCACTTCCCCTTACACTGAAGCTTTCTTT
>TRBJ1-2|NA|TRBD1|TRBV27|14
CASSLETGLGGYTF
TGTGCCAGCAGTTTAGAGACAGGGTTGGGCGGCTACACCTTC
>TRBJ1-6|once|NA|TRBV7-2|15
CASSLGRNYNSPLHF
TGTGCCAGCAGCTTAGGCAGGAACTATAATTCACCCCTCCACTTT
>TRBJ1-4|NA|NA|TRBV5-1|14
CASSFTGTTEKLFF
TGCGCCAGCAGCTTCACAGGGACCACCGAAAAACTGTTTTTT
>TRBJ1-2|NA|NA|TRBV19|15
CASSIDRTPGNGYTF
TGTGCCAGTAGTATAGATCGAACCCCGGGGAATGGCTACACCTTC
>TRBJ1-2|few|TRBD1|TRBV9|14
CASSPRTGEFGYTF
TGTGCCAGCAGCCCGAGGACAGGGGAATTTGGCTACACCTTC